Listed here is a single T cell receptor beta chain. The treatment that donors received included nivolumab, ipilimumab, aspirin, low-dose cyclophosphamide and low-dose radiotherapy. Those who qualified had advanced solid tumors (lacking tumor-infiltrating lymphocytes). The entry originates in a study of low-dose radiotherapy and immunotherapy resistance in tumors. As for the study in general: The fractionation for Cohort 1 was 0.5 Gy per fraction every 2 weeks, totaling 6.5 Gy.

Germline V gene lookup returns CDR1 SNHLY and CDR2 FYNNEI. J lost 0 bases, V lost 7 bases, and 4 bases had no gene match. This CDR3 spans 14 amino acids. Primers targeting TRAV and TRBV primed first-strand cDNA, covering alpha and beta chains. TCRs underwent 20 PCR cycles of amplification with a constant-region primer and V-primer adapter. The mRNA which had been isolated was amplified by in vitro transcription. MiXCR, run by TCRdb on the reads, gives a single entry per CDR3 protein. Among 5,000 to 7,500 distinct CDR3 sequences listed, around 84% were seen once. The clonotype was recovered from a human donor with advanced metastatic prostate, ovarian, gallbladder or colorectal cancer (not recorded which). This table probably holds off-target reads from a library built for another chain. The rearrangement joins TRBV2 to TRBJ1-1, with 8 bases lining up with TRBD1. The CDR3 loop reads CASTPGQVNTEAFF. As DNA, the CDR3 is TGTGCCAGCACCCCGGGACAGGTGAACACTGAAGCTTTCTTT.